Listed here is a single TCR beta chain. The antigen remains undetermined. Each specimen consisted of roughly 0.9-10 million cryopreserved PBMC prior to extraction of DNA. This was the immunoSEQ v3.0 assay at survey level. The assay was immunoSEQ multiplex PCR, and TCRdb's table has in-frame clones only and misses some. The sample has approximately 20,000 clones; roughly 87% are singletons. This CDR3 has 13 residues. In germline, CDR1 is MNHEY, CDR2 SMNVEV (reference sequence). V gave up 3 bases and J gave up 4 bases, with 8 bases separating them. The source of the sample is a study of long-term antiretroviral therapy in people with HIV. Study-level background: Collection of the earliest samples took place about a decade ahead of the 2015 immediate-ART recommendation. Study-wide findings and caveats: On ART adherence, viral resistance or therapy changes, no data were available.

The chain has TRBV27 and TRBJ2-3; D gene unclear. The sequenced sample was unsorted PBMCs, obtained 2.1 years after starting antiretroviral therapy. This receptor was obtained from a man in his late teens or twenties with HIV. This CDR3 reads CASSFGSPDTQYF. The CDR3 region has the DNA TGTGCCAGCAGTTTCGGCAGTCCAGATACGCAGTATTTT.